This section outlines one T cell receptor (beta chain) sequence together with its context. Germline-derived CDR1 and CDR2 are GTSNPN and SVGIG (reference sequence). The length of the CDR3 is 12 residues. Trimming at V came to 5 bases and at J to 4 bases, leaving 3 bases not matched to a gene. This sample was included in a study of blood T cell repertoires in COVID-19. Turning to the study itself: Spain, Italy and the United States supplied samples that represented acute and convalescent COVID-19.

Source study methods: It was from reference gene primer amplification that nucleated cell counts were estimated. Profiling relied on immunoSEQ multiplex PCR, and the TCRdb table lists in-frame clones only, not all of them. The DNA was the basis for D and trimming; V, J and clone size are from that table. The sample has about 220,000 clones; 80% are singletons. Sequenced sample: peripheral blood. J is TRBJ2-7 and V is TRBV30; 9 positions match TRBD1. The TCR originated in a human donor in a cohort sampled during active COVID-19. The DNA for the CDR3 is TGTGCCTGGGGGACAGGGATTTACGAGCAGTACTTC. It translates to CAWGTGIYEQYF.